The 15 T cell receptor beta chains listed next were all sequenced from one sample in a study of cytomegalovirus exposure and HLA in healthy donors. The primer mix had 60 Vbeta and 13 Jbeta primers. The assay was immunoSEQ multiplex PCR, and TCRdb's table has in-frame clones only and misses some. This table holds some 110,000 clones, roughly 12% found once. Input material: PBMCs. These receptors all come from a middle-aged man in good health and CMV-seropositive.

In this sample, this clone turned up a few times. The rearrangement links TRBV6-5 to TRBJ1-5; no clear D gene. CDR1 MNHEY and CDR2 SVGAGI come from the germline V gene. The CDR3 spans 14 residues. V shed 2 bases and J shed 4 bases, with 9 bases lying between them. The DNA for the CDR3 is TGTGCCAGCAGTTACCCCGCGGAGAATCAGCCCCAGCATTTT. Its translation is CASSYPAENQPQHF.

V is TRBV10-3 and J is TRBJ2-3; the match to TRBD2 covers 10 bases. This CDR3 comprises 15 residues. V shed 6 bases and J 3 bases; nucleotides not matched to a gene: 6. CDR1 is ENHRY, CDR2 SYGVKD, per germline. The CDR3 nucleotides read TGTGCCATCAGAGAAGGAGCGGGAGGGACAGATACGCAGTATTTT. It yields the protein CAIREGAGGTDTQYF.

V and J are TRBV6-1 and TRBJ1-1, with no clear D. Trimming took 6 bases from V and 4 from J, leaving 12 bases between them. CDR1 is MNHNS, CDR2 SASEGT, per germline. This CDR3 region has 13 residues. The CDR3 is CASSQIDTTEAFF. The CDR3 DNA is TGTGCCAGCAGCCAAATCGACACCACTGAAGCTTTCTTT.

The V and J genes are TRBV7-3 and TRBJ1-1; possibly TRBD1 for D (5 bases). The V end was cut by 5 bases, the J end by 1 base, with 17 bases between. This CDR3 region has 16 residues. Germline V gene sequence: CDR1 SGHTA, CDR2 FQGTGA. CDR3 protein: CASSPRSGRGNTEAFF. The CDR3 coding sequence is TGTGCCAGCAGCCCACGGAGCGGGAGGGGGAACACTGAAGCTTTCTTT.

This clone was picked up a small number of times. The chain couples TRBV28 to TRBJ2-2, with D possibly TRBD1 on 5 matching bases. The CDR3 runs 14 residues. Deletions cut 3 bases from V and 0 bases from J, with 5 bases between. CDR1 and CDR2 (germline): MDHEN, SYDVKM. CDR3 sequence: CASSLTANTGELFF. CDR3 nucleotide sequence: TGTGCCAGCAGTTTGACAGCGAACACCGGGGAGCTGTTTTTT.

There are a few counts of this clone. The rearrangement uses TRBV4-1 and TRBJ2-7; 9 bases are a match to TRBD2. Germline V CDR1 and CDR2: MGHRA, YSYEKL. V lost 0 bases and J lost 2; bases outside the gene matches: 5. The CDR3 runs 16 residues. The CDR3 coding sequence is TGCGCCAGCAGCCAAGAGGTTGCGGGGGGGGCCTACGAGCAGTACTTC. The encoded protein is CASSQEVAGGAYEQYF.

The CDR3 nucleotides read TGCGCCAGCAGCTTTACAGAGTACCAAGAGACCCAGTACTTC. This codes for CASSFTEYQETQYF. The genes are TRBV5-1 and TRBJ2-5; D is ambiguous. CDR1 is SGHRS and CDR2 is YFSETQ in the germline V gene. With 2 bases removed from V and 0 bases from J, the gap between germline ends came to 8 bases. The CDR3 totals 14 residues.

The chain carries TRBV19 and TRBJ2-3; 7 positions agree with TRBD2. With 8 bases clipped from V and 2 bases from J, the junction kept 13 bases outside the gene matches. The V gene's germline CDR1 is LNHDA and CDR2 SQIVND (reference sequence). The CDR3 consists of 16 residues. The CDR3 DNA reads TGTGCCAGTGGAATGGGGAGGGTTTTATCCACAGATACGCAGTATTTT. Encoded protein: CASGMGRVLSTDTQYF.

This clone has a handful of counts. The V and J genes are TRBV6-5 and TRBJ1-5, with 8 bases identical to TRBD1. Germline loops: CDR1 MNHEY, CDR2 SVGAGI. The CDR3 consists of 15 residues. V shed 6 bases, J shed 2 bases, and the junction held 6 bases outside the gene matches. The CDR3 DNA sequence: TGTGCCAGCAGCTCAGGGGGCGCTGGCAATCAGCCCCAGCATTTT. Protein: CASSSGGAGNQPQHF.

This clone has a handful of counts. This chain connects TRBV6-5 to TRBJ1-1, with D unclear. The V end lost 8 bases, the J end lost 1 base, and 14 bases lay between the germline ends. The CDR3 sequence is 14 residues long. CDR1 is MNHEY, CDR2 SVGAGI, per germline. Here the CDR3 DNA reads TGTGCCAGCCCGGACTCCAAAGGGAACACTGAAGCTTTCTTT. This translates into CASPDSKGNTEAFF.

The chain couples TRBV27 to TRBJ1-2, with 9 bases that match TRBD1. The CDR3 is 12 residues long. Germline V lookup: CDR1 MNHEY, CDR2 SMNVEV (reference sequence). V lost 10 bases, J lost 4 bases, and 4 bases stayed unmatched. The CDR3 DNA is TGTGCCACCGGACAGGGGAGCTATGGCTACACCTTC. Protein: CATGQGSYGYTF.

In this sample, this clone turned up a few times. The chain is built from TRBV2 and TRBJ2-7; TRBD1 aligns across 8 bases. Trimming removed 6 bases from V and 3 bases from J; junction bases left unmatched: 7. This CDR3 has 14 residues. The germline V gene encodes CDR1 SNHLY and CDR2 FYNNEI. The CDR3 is CASRIGTGVYEQYF. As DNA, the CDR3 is TGTGCCAGCAGGATCGGGACAGGAGTCTACGAGCAGTACTTC.

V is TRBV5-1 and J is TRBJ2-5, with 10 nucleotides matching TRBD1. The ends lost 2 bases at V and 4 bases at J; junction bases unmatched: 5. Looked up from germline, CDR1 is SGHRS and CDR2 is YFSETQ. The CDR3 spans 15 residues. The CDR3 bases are TGCGCCAGCAGCTTATCCGGGACAGGGGCAGAGACCCAGTACTTC. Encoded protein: CASSLSGTGAETQYF.

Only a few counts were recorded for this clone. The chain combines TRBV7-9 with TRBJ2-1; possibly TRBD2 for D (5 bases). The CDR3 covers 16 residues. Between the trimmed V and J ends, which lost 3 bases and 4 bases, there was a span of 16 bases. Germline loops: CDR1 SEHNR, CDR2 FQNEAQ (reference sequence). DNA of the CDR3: TGTGCCAGCAGCTTTGTGGGCCTAGCCGGTTACAATGAGCAGTTCTTC. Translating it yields CASSFVGLAGYNEQFF.

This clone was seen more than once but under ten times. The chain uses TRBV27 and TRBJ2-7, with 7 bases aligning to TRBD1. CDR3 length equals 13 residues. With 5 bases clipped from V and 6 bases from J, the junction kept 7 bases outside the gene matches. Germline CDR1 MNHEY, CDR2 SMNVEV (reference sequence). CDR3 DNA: TGTGCCAGCAGTATCCGAAGGGGGCCCGAGCAGTACTTC. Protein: CASSIRRGPEQYF.